This T cell receptor (beta chain) emerged from a study of molecular identifiers for immune sequencing clone quantification. Whole-study context: Four portions were sequenced after RNA from approximately 22,000 or 94,000 naive CD8 cells was split five ways in replicates. The study's findings and limits: Should identical TCR molecules share a barcode, the sizes of highly expanded clones could be underestimated.

TCRdb itself ran the PCR reads through MiXCR, one entry per CDR3 protein. Of under 600,000 distinct CDR3 sequences detected, roughly 23% appear once; the ten largest clones hold 0.7% to 0.95%. This clonotype was counted many times. The antigen is unknown. CDR3 length equals 14 residues. Between the trimmed V and J ends, which lost 0 bases and 6 bases, there was a span of 12 bases. Per the germline V gene, CDR1 is MGHRA and CDR2 is YSYEKL. This receptor was taken from a human donor in good health. Some libraries in this study had Jurkat cell RNA spiked in. Sequencing was done on a sample of naive CD8+ T cells from blood, with Jurkat cell RNA spiked in. Subset given: FACS-sorted CD8+CD4-CCR7+CD45RA+ naive T cells. J is TRBJ2-7 and V is TRBV4-1; possible D gene TRBD1, 6 bases. This chain's CDR3 is CASSQDGAGVEQYF. The CDR3 DNA reads as TGCGCCAGCAGCCAAGATGGGGCAGGGGTCGAGCAGTACTTC.